This entry lists 14 T cell receptor beta chains sequenced from one sample in a study of T-cell memory formation after mild COVID-19 (dated by TCRdb to the early 2020s). Library method: 5' RACE. Reads for this sample came from an Illumina NovaSeq 6000. Clones were called with MiXCR by TCRdb after fastp trimmed the public reads at Q25, and only in-frame beta chains were retained. Rows with a matching CDR3 protein are joined into one entry that keeps the most common DNA and genes. The sample contains 350,000 to 400,000 distinct CDR3 sequences, more than 20% of them found a single time. The ten biggest clones cover around 13% of the sample. The sequenced sample consisted of PBMCs or a T cell subset sorted from them (not recorded which). These TCRs come from an adult woman who had mild COVID-19 (a few samples of this study predate the infection). The sample titles of this study are shuffled in the database, so cell type and time point are left out; the donor was told from shared clones.

The chain has TRBV5-1 and TRBJ2-7, with TRBD1 matching 7 bases. Germline assignment: CDR1 SGHRS and CDR2 YFSETQ. V lost 4 bases to trimming and J lost 2 bases; unmatched junction nucleotides: 6. There are 14 residues in the CDR3. The CDR3 nucleotides are TGCGCCAGCAGCCGCAGACAGGGACCCTACGAGCAGTACTTC. Translation gives CASSRRQGPYEQYF.

In its sample, this clonotype was seen many times. The chain recombines TRBV5-1 with TRBJ2-3; 9 nucleotides align to TRBD2. The CDR3 sequence is 15 residues long. The V gene's germline CDR1 is SGHRS and CDR2 YFSETQ. The ends lost 0 bases at V and 6 bases at J; junction bases unmatched: 5. In DNA, the CDR3 is TGCGCCAGCAGCTTGGGGACTAGCGTCCCGGATACGCAGTATTTT. As protein: CASSLGTSVPDTQYF.

This clonotype has a handful of counts. This chain joins TRBV5-1 and TRBJ1-1, with D unclear. Looked up from germline, CDR1 is SGHRS and CDR2 is YFSETQ. The CDR3 consists of 15 residues. V was shortened by 0 bases and J by 1 base, with 10 bases between the two germline ends. The CDR3 reads CASSLARGGNTEAFF. For the CDR3, the DNA is TGCGCCAGCAGCTTGGCCCGGGGAGGGAACACTGAAGCTTTCTTT.

This clonotype was seen only a few times. The chain links TRBV12-3 or TRBV12-4 to TRBJ2-5; TRBD2 aligns across 9 bases. CDR3 length equals 16 residues. With V trimmed by 5 bases and J by 1 base, 8 bases remained unmatched. CDR3 sequence reads: CASSGWRAGGQETQYF. CDR3 DNA: TGTGCCAGCAGTGGATGGCGAGCGGGGGGCCAAGAGACCCAGTACTTC.

This clonotype was observed a handful of times. The chain employs TRBV6-5 and TRBJ1-1; 8 bases match TRBD1. Germline loops: CDR1 MNHEY, CDR2 SVGAGI. The CDR3 spans 14 residues. J was trimmed by 7 bases and V by 6 bases; bases with no gene match: 10. The CDR3 region is CASSLLQGAGEAFF. Written as DNA, the CDR3 is TGTGCCAGCAGCCTCCTTCAGGGGGCTGGTGAAGCTTTCTTT.

This clonotype was counted only a few times. The V gene is TRBV28, the J gene TRBJ2-5; either TRBD1 or TRBD2 may fit D (5 bases each). Trimming shortened V by 7 bases and J by 10 bases, and 22 bases separated the two germline ends. The CDR3 has 14 amino acids. The germline CDR1 and CDR2 sequences are MDHEN and SYDVKM. The CDR3 protein is CASTSLSGSVHQYF. CDR3 DNA sequence: TGTGCCAGCACCTCGTTATCAGGGAGTGTCCACCAGTACTTC.

In its sample, this clonotype was seen a few times. The chain uses TRBV6-5 and TRBJ1-1; D not resolved. The CDR3 spans 13 residues. Trimming pared 0 bases from V and 3 bases from J, leaving 5 bases between. Germline V gives CDR1 MNHEY, CDR2 SVGAGI. Written as DNA, the CDR3 is TGTGCCAGCAGTTACTCGGAGGACACTGAAGCTTTCTTT. This codes for CASSYSEDTEAFF.

The chain combines TRBV10-3 with TRBJ1-5; no firm D call. Trimming took off 4 bases at V and 5 bases at J, with 9 bases between the two ends. Germline V gene data show CDR1 as ENHRY and CDR2 as SYGVKD. The CDR3 spans 13 residues. This chain's CDR3 is CAISVDGDQPQHF. The CDR3 nucleotides read TGTGCCATCAGTGTGGACGGAGATCAGCCCCAGCATTTT.

This clonotype was seen a few times. The chain uses TRBV6-5 and TRBJ1-5; D is perhaps TRBD1 (6 bases). Germline lookup yields CDR1 MNHEY and CDR2 SVGAGI. The V and J ends lost 5 bases and 2 bases respectively, with 13 bases between them. This CDR3 comprises 15 residues. CDR3 in DNA: TGTGCCAGCAGTACAGGGCTTAGAGGCAATCAGCCCCAGCATTTT. This encodes CASSTGLRGNQPQHF.

V is TRBV20-1 and J is TRBJ1-1; no reliable D call. The V gene's germline CDR1 is DFQATT and CDR2 SNEGSKA (reference sequence). The CDR3 has 12 residues. Trimming pared 6 bases from V and 7 bases from J, leaving 15 bases between. CDR3 nucleotides: TGCAGTGCCTATAATCCGGGAGATGAAGCTTTCTTT. Protein sequence: CSAYNPGDEAFF.

This clonotype was counted a few times. The rearrangement links TRBV20-1 to TRBJ1-2, with D possibly being TRBD1 (6 bases). CDR1 and CDR2 from the germline V gene are DFQATT and SNEGSKA (reference sequence). V shed 3 bases and J shed 1 base, with 12 bases lying between them. The CDR3 runs to 14 residues. CDR3 sequence: CSASRGEGNYGYTF. For the CDR3, the DNA is TGCAGTGCTAGTAGGGGGGAGGGTAACTATGGCTACACCTTC.

This clonotype was detected a few times. The V gene is TRBV11-3, the J gene TRBJ2-5, with D unclear. The CDR3 has 13 residues. The ends were cut back, 5 bases at V and 2 bases at J, with 9 bases in the middle. Germline V lookup: CDR1 SGHNT, CDR2 YENEEA. The CDR3 DNA follows: TGTGCCAGCAGCCAAGGAGTACAAGAGACCCAGTACTTC. Encoded protein: CASSQGVQETQYF.

This clonotype was seen a handful of times. The junction departs from the called germline gene at one end, perhaps through a read error. The J gene is TRBJ1-2, the V gene TRBV30, with D perhaps TRBD1 (5 bases). Germline assignment: CDR1 GTSNPN and CDR2 SVGIG (reference sequence). CDR3 length: 11 amino acids. The CDR3 DNA follows: TGTGCCTGGAGTTATGGCTTCGAACAGGTCTTC. Amino acid sequence: CAWSYGFEQVF.

V usage is TRBV24-1 and J usage is TRBJ2-5; TRBD2 matches 8 bases. The trim removed 1 base at V and 5 bases at J, leaving 8 bases unmatched. The CDR3 contains 16 residues. CDR1 is KGHDR, CDR2 SFDVKD, per germline. As DNA, the CDR3 is TGTGCCACCAGTGATTTTAAAGCGGGACTAGTGGAGACCCAGTACTTC. This translates into CATSDFKAGLVETQYF.